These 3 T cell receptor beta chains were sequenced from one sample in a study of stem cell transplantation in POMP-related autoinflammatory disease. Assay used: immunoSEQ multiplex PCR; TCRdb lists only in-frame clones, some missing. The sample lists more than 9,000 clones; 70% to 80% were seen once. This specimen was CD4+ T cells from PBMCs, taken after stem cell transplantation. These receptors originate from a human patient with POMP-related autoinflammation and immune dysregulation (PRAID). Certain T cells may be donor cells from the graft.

CDR3 in amino acids: CASSKGRLPGLAKDEQFF. The CDR3 nucleotides read TGTGCCAGCAGCAAGGGACGTTTGCCGGGACTAGCGAAGGATGAGCAGTTCTTC. The gene calls are TRBV7-8 and TRBJ2-1, with TRBD2 identical over 10 bases. This CDR3 comprises 18 residues. CDR1 is SGHVS, CDR2 FQNEAQ, per germline. J lost 8 bases, V lost 5 bases, and 18 bases had no gene match.

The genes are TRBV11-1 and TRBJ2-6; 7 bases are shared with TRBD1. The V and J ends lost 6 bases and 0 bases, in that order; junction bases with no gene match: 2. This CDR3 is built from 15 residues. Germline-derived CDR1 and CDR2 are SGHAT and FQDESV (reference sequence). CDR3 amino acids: CASSRQGSGANVLTF. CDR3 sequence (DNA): TGTGCCAGCAGTAGACAGGGCTCTGGGGCCAACGTCCTGACTTTC.

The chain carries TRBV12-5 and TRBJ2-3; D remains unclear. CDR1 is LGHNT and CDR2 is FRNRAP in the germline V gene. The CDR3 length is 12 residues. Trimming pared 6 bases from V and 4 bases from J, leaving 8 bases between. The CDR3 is CASGLPPDTQYF. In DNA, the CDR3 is TGTGCTAGTGGACTTCCTCCAGATACGCAGTATTTT.